The entry below gives a single T cell receptor (beta chain) sequence along with its context. In the study's own analysis: Estimation of nucleated cell counts relied on the amplification of reference gene primers. Assay: immunoSEQ multiplex PCR; the TCRdb copy retains only in-frame clones and omits some. The V and J calls and clone size come from that table; D and trimming were worked out from the DNA. The table records approximately 35,000 clones, 90% of them present only once. Germline CDR1 and CDR2: SEHNR and FQNEAQ (reference sequence). The ends lost 4 bases at V and 3 bases at J; junction bases unmatched: 15. The CDR3 runs to 19 residues. The data stem from a study of blood T cell repertoires in COVID-19. About the study: Some COVID-19 samples were acute and others convalescent; all came from the United States, Italy and Spain. T cells, B-cell-depleted T cells, or PBMCs provided the cDNA or gDNA that served as material.

Sequenced: peripheral blood. The V and J genes are TRBV7-9 and TRBJ2-5; 12 positions agree with TRBD2. This clonotype was sampled from a human donor in a cohort sampled during active COVID-19. The CDR3 sequence: CASSSTELTWTSGEETQYF. CDR3 nucleotide sequence: TGTGCCAGCAGCTCAACAGAACTTACATGGACTAGCGGGGAAGAGACCCAGTACTTC.